Below are 11 T cell receptor beta chains sequenced from a single sample in a study of T cell responses to AZD1222 COVID-19 vaccine. Sequencing used immunoSEQ multiplex PCR; TCRdb keeps in-frame clones, though not all of them. The data show about 35,000 clones, 65% to 90% seen once. Sequencing was performed on peripheral blood, taken 28 days after the second AZD1222 dose. These receptors all stem from an adult who received the AZD1222 COVID-19 vaccine.

The chain is built from TRBV6-5 and TRBJ2-1; 11 nucleotides match TRBD2. Trimming took 6 bases from V and 7 from J; bases not matched to a gene: 8. CDR1 is MNHEY and CDR2 is SVGAGI in the germline V gene. The CDR3 consists of 15 residues. The CDR3 reads CASRSNSGGANEQFF. DNA of the CDR3: TGTGCCAGCAGGTCGAATAGCGGGGGGGCGAATGAGCAGTTCTTC.

This rearrangement joins TRBV7-8 to TRBJ2-7, with 9 nucleotides matching TRBD2. Losses at the gene ends were 7 bases for V and 0 bases for J; bases not matched to a gene: 7. Germline V gene lookup returns CDR1 SGHVS and CDR2 FQNEAQ. This CDR3 contains 15 residues. CDR3 in DNA: TGTGCCAGCACCCTTAAGCGGGAGGTCTCCTACGAGCAGTACTTC. This encodes CASTLKREVSYEQYF.

This chain links TRBV19 with TRBJ1-2; 11 bases line up with TRBD1. V lost 3 bases, J lost 8 bases, and 11 bases stayed unmatched. Germline V gene lookup returns CDR1 LNHDA and CDR2 SQIVND (reference sequence). This CDR3 is 16 amino acids long. The CDR3 reads CASSIITTDRGRGYTF. CDR3 DNA sequence: TGTGCCAGTAGTATCATCACCACGGACAGGGGGCGAGGCTACACCTTC.

V usage is TRBV7-2 and J usage is TRBJ2-1; TRBD2 matches 7 bases. Per germline, CDR1 SGHTA and CDR2 FQGNSA. This CDR3 contains 15 residues. With 5 bases clipped from V and 15 bases from J, the junction kept 19 bases outside the gene matches. The CDR3 sequence is CASSPTAMTSSRGFF. CDR3 DNA: TGTGCCAGCAGCCCCACGGCTATGACTAGCTCGAGGGGGTTCTTC. The full variable domain, with the rest looked up from reference TRBV7-2 and TRBJ2-1, is GAGVSQSPSNKVTEKGKDVELRCDPISGHTALYWYRQSLGQGLEFLIYFQGNSAPDKSGLPSDRFSAERTGGSVSTLTIQRTQQEDSAVYLCASSPTAMTSSRGFFGPGTRLTVL.

The chain links TRBV21-1 to TRBJ2-1; no DNA check was done on the table's D call, TRBD2. TRBV21-1 is described as a pseudogene. This CDR3 has 17 residues. The CDR3 reads CASSKALLEGPYNEQFF. Here the CDR3 DNA reads TGTGCCAGCAGCAAAGCGCTTTTGGAGGGCCCGTACAATGAGCAGTTCTTC.

The chain couples TRBV5-1 to TRBJ2-7; TRBD1 aligns across 10 bases. The CDR3 is made up of 15 amino acids. With V trimmed by 4 bases and J by 5 bases, 9 bases remained unmatched. Germline-derived CDR1 and CDR2 are SGHRS and YFSETQ. The CDR3 nucleotides are TGCGCCAGCAGCGGACCTGACAGGGGGCAAAACGAGCAGTACTTC. Residues: CASSGPDRGQNEQYF.

This sequence joins TRBV7-2 and TRBJ2-3; 9 bases match TRBD2. CDR3 size: 15 residues. V was clipped by 5 bases and J by 1 base; unmatched bases: 4. CDR1 is SGHTA, CDR2 FQGNSA, per germline. CDR3 nucleotides: TGTGCCAGCAGCCAGGGACTAGCCGGCACAGATACGCAGTATTTT. It codes for CASSQGLAGTDTQYF.

The chain uses TRBV29-1 and TRBJ2-2; a possible D gene is TRBD1 (6 bases). CDR1 is SQVTM and CDR2 is ANQGSEA in the germline V gene. This CDR3 is built from 12 residues. V was pared by 4 bases and J by 5 bases, with 8 bases between. In nucleotides, the CDR3 is TGCAGCGTTGGCAGGGGTACCGGGGAGCTGTTTTTT. Translating gives CSVGRGTGELFF.

The chain has TRBV5-4 and TRBJ2-3, with TRBD1 identical over 10 bases. This CDR3 spans 15 amino acids. The germline V gene has CDR1 SGHNT and CDR2 YYREEE (reference sequence). Trimming removed 4 bases from V and 9 bases from J; junction bases left unmatched: 11. CDR3 sequence: CASSPGTGDLSTQYF. The CDR3 DNA reads TGTGCCAGCAGCCCCGGGACAGGGGACCTTTCAACGCAGTATTTT.

The gene calls are TRBV5-1 and TRBJ1-2, with D perhaps matching TRBD1 (5 bases). Germline CDR1 SGHRS, CDR2 YFSETQ. The CDR3 spans 14 residues. V lost 0 bases and J 6 bases, leaving 12 bases between the germline ends. The CDR3, as DNA: TGCGCCAGCAGCTTGGCAGCCGCGGGGGATGGCTACACCTTC. It encodes CASSLAAAGDGYTF.

The rearrangement uses TRBV19 and TRBJ2-3; D is undetermined. V shed 7 bases and J shed 6 bases, with 14 bases lying between them. CDR1 and CDR2 (germline): LNHDA, SQIVND (reference sequence). There are 13 residues in the CDR3. CDR3 protein: CASTMGHRDTQYF. CDR3 DNA sequence: TGTGCCAGTACCATGGGTCACCGCGATACGCAGTATTTT.